The 20 T cell receptor beta chains reported below all come from one sample, sequenced in a study of T-cell memory formation after mild COVID-19. TCRdb re-analysed the 5' RACE reads in MiXCR, keeping a single row per CDR3 protein. In the table there are about 130,000 distinct CDR3 sequences, over 15% of which are singletons. Material for sequencing was PBMCs or a T cell subset sorted from them (not recorded which). Receptors were obtained from a man aged 18 to 30 who had mild COVID-19 (a few samples of this study predate the infection). Cell type and time point are not known.

The chain employs TRBV19 and TRBJ1-3, with a tentative D call TRBD1 (5 bases). The V end lost 11 bases, the J end lost 4 bases, and 21 bases lay between the germline ends. In germline, CDR1 is LNHDA, CDR2 SQIVND (reference sequence). The CDR3 has 15 amino acids. CDR3 residues: CASDRGGPQGNTIYF. The CDR3 DNA follows: TGTGCCTCCGATCGGGGGGGACCCCAGGGAAACACCATATATTTT.

This clonotype was found many times. The J gene is TRBJ2-1, the V gene TRBV20-1, with a tentative D call TRBD2 (6 bases). This CDR3 comprises 16 residues. The germline CDR1 and CDR2 sequences are DFQATT and SNEGSKA (reference sequence). V was trimmed by 5 bases and J by 3 bases, leaving 20 bases between them. CDR3 sequence: CSAPMGRGGIYNEQFF. The CDR3 nucleotides read TGCAGTGCTCCCATGGGGCGGGGAGGCATCTACAATGAGCAGTTCTTC.

This clonotype has only a few counts. CDR3 coding DNA: TGCAGTGGAACTGGAGGACTAGACAGAGATACGCAGTATTTT. This translates into CSGTGGLDRDTQYF. This rearrangement joins TRBV20-1 to TRBJ2-3, with 7 bases lining up with TRBD2. This CDR3 is built from 14 residues. Germline assignment: CDR1 DFQATT and CDR2 SNEGSKA (reference sequence). J was trimmed by 5 bases and V by 7 bases; bases with no gene match: 12.

This rearrangement joins TRBV7-3 to TRBJ2-2, with D possibly TRBD1 on 6 matching bases. CDR3 size: 15 residues. The germline CDR1 and CDR2 sequences are SGHTA and FQGTGA. The V and J ends lost 3 bases and 6 bases respectively, with 14 bases between them. The CDR3 region has the DNA TGTGCCAGCAGCTTCACAAAAGGGGGTGCCGGGGAGCTGTTTTTT. Amino acid sequence: CASSFTKGGAGELFF.

The chain employs TRBV7-8 and TRBJ1-2; 9 nucleotides match TRBD1. CDR1 is SGHVS, CDR2 FQNEAQ, per germline. This CDR3 spans 13 amino acids. J was trimmed by 6 bases and V by 5 bases; bases with no gene match: 4. This CDR3 is CASSRGQGHGYTF. As DNA, the CDR3 is TGTGCCAGCAGCCGGGGACAGGGCCATGGCTACACCTTC.

V is TRBV7-3 and J is TRBJ2-5; tentatively, D is TRBD1 (6 bases). CDR3 length: 13 residues. CDR1 is SGHTA and CDR2 is FQGTGA in the germline V gene. V lost 5 bases and J 5 bases, leaving 12 bases between the germline ends. In nucleotides, the CDR3 is TGTGCCAGCAGCGCCCAGGGGTGGGAGACCCAGTACTTC. It encodes CASSAQGWETQYF.

The chain has TRBV7-2 and TRBJ1-5, with TRBD1 matching 7 bases. Germline V gene sequence: CDR1 SGHTA, CDR2 FQGNSA. J lost 5 bases, V lost 5 bases, and 3 bases had no gene match. This CDR3 region has 13 residues. This CDR3 is CASSTDRDQPQHF. CDR3 coding DNA: TGTGCCAGCAGCACCGACAGGGATCAGCCCCAGCATTTT.

V is TRBV5-1 and J is TRBJ1-2, with D perhaps TRBD1 (6 bases). This CDR3 spans 16 amino acids. The V end lost 2 bases, the J end lost 0 bases, and 14 bases lay between the germline ends. Germline V gives CDR1 SGHRS, CDR2 YFSETQ. The CDR3 DNA reads as TGCGCCAGCAGCTTTGTTGCAGGGGAACCTAACTATGGCTACACCTTC. Protein sequence: CASSFVAGEPNYGYTF. The whole variable domain, filled in from reference TRBV5-1 and TRBJ1-2, reads KAGVTQTPRYLIKTRGQQVTLSCSPISGHRSVSWYQQTPGQGLQFLFEYFSETQRNKGNFPGRFSGRQFSNSRSEMNVSTLELGDSALYLCASSFVAGEPNYGYTFGSGTRLTVV.

Ten or more counts support this clonotype. The chain uses TRBV5-5 and TRBJ2-2; D gene uncertain. V was trimmed by 2 bases and J by 1 base, leaving 6 bases between them. The germline gives CDR1 SGHKS, CDR2 YYEKEE (reference sequence). There are 14 residues in the CDR3. CDR3 nucleotides: TGTGCCAGCAGCTTATCGGGGAACACCGGGGAGCTGTTTTTT. Encoded protein: CASSLSGNTGELFF. Variable domain in full (rest from reference TRBV5-5 and TRBJ2-2): DAGVTQSPTHLIKTRGQQVTLRCSPISGHKSVSWYQQVLGQGPQFIFQYYEKEERGRGNFPDRFSARQFPNYSSELNVNALLLGDSALYLCASSLSGNTGELFFGEGSRLTVL.

The chain couples TRBV11-2 to TRBJ2-3; the D is unclear. The V gene lost 2 bases and the J gene lost 8 bases, with 20 bases spanning the gap. The germline V gene has CDR1 SGHAT and CDR2 FQNNGV. The CDR3 consists of 16 residues. The CDR3 DNA follows: TGTGCCAGCAGCTTACTTGGCCTCTACCGCAGTGGTACGCAGTATTTT. Translating gives CASSLLGLYRSGTQYF.

This clonotype was seen ten or more times. CDR3 bases: TGCGCCAGCAGCTTGGAAGGGACTGCCGCCTACGAGCAGTACTTC. Protein product: CASSLEGTAAYEQYF. The chain joins TRBV5-1 to TRBJ2-7; D might be TRBD2 (6 bases). Germline lookup yields CDR1 SGHRS and CDR2 YFSETQ. Trimming removed 0 bases from V and 2 bases from J, with 12 bases in between. The CDR3 runs to 15 residues.

J is TRBJ2-3 and V is TRBV12-3 or TRBV12-4; 10 bases map to TRBD2. The CDR3 is 15 residues long. The trim removed 8 bases at V and 1 base at J, leaving 6 bases unmatched. In DNA form, the CDR3 reads TGTGCCAGCCGTCAGCTAGCGGGGGGCACAGATACGCAGTATTTT. Its protein product is CASRQLAGGTDTQYF.

This clonotype turned up a few times. The genes are TRBV11-2 and TRBJ2-5, with 9 bases lining up with TRBD2. CDR1 SGHAT and CDR2 FQNNGV come from the germline V gene. The CDR3 is 15 residues long. The V and J ends lost 1 base and 5 bases, in that order; junction bases with no gene match: 5. In DNA form, the CDR3 reads TGTGCCAGCAGCTTAGTCCTAGCGGGGATCGAGACCCAGTACTTC. The encoded protein is CASSLVLAGIETQYF.

The genes are TRBV7-3 and TRBJ2-7, with 9 nucleotides matching TRBD1. The CDR3 runs 15 residues. Germline CDR1 and CDR2: SGHTA and FQGTGA. The junction had 6 bases not matched to a gene; V was cut back by 2 bases and J by 4 bases. CDR3 DNA: TGTGCCAGCAGCTTACACGGGACAGGGCAATACGAGCAGTACTTC. This encodes CASSLHGTGQYEQYF.

The chain couples TRBV4-3 to TRBJ2-1; D is uncertain. CDR3 length equals 16 residues. V was pared by 0 bases and J by 4 bases, with 13 bases between. Germline values: CDR1 LGHNA, CDR2 YSLEER. The CDR3 here is CASSQDTVSRYNEQFF. As DNA, the CDR3 is TGCGCCAGCAGCCAAGATACGGTGTCCCGATACAATGAGCAGTTCTTC.

This clonotype occurred a few times. V and J are TRBV7-3 and TRBJ1-5; 7 nucleotides match TRBD1. Germline values: CDR1 SGHTA, CDR2 FQGTGA. Germline trimming cut 5 bases from V and 5 bases from J; bases unmatched to any gene: 15. This CDR3 is built from 17 residues. CDR3 DNA: TGTGCCAGCAGCGCCAACAGGGGACCAGATTCTCATCAGCCCCAGCATTTT. Residues: CASSANRGPDSHQPQHF.

This clonotype was counted a few times. J is TRBJ1-1 and V is TRBV18; D call uncertain. The V gene's germline CDR1 is KGHSH and CDR2 LQKENI. The CDR3 sequence is 14 residues long. V lost 6 bases to trimming and J lost 1 base, with 12 bases between them. The CDR3 loop is CASSPLTGNTEAFF. Written as DNA, the CDR3 is TGTGCCAGCTCGCCCCTTACGGGGAACACTGAAGCTTTCTTT.

CDR3 DNA sequence: TGCGCCAGCAGCTCAGGAGGACGGAGGGGCTTAGATACGCAGTATTTT. Amino acid sequence: CASSSGGRRGLDTQYF. This chain joins TRBV5-1 and TRBJ2-3, with D perhaps matching TRBD2 (6 bases). Trimming removed 3 bases at V and 5 bases at J, with 19 bases between. The length of the CDR3 is 16 residues. Germline CDR1 and CDR2: SGHRS and YFSETQ.

The rearrangement joins TRBV7-8 to TRBJ2-1, with TRBD2 matching 13 bases. The CDR3 loop spans 16 amino acids. CDR1 SGHVS and CDR2 FQNEAQ come from the germline V gene. Trimming at V came to 8 bases and at J to 1 base, leaving 5 bases not matched to a gene. The CDR3 is CASRGLAGISYNEQFF. The DNA of the CDR3 is TGTGCCAGCCGGGGACTAGCGGGGATTTCCTACAATGAGCAGTTCTTC.

This clonotype appeared a few times. The chain is built from TRBV20-1 and TRBJ1-4; no clear D gene. The V end lost 6 bases, the J end lost 8 bases, and 13 bases lay between the germline ends. Germline loops: CDR1 DFQATT, CDR2 SNEGSKA (reference sequence). This CDR3 contains 12 residues. The CDR3 DNA is TGCAGTGCACCTCTCCTAGGGGAAAAACTGTTTTTT. This sequence encodes CSAPLLGEKLFF.